This entry is about one TCR beta chain. Its antigen is currently unknown. TCRdb keeps only in-frame clones here, not all; method: immunoSEQ multiplex PCR. Here the sample spans over 35,000 clones, about four fifths being singletons. Germline V gene sequence: CDR1 SGDLS, CDR2 YYNGEE. This CDR3 has 13 amino acids. Trimming cost V 3 bases and J 2 bases, with 8 bases left between them. This specimen belongs to a study of memory B cells and T cells in multiple sclerosis. Stimulus-free culture yielded autoproliferating CFSE-dim and non-proliferating CFSE-high T cells, each sequenced separately. Replicate wells were pooled after more than six days of stimulus-free culture of 5x10^7 CFSE-labeled PBMCs. CFSE at about 0.5 uM labeled the PBMCs, which were then cultured unstimulated. Whole-study findings and limits: Clone-set sizes differed between compartments, so shared clonotype counts needed normalization.

This receptor was taken from a human donor with multiple sclerosis. This chain uses TRBV9 with TRBJ1-1; D is uncertain. Sequencing was carried out using PBMCs from blood kept in culture. CDR3: CASSAQSNTEAFF. The CDR3 DNA reads TGTGCCAGCAGCGCCCAGTCAAACACTGAAGCTTTCTTT.